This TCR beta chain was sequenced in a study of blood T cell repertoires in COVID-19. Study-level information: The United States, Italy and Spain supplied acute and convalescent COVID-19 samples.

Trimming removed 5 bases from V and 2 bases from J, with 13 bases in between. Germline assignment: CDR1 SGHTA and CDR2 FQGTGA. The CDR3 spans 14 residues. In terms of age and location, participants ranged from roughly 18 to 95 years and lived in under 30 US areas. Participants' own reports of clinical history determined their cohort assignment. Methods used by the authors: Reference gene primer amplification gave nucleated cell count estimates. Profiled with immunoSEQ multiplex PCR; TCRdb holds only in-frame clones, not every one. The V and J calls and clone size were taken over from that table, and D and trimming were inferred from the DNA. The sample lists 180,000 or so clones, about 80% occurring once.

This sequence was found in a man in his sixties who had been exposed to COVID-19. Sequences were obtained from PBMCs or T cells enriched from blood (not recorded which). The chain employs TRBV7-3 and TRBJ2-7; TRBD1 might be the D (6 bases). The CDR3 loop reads CASSPTGSPYEQYF. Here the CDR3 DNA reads TGTGCCAGCAGCCCAACAGGGAGTCCCTACGAGCAGTACTTC.